These 19 T cell receptor beta chains share one sample of origin, sequenced in a study of T cell responses to AZD1222 COVID-19 vaccine. Produced via immunoSEQ multiplex PCR; TCRdb's table is partial and in-frame only. The sample holds 52,000 or so clones; around 84% are singletons and the top ten take 27%. The sequenced sample was peripheral blood, obtained on day 0 of AZD1222 vaccination. These receptors were taken from an adult in good health.

This clone was detected only a few times. This chain joins TRBV10-3 and TRBJ1-5; the D gene is possibly TRBD1 (5 bases). Trimming pared 5 bases from V and 3 bases from J, leaving 11 bases between. Germline V CDR1 and CDR2: ENHRY, SYGVKD. The CDR3 has 14 residues. The CDR3 DNA is TGTGCCATCAGTCAAGCGGGGACCAATCAGCCCCAGCATTTT. It translates to CAISQAGTNQPQHF.

Only a few counts were recorded for this clone. V is TRBV7-2 and J is TRBJ2-3; no reliable D call. Germline CDR1 reads SGHTA; CDR2 reads FQGNSA. V shed 5 bases and J shed 1 base, with 13 bases lying between them. CDR3 length: 15 residues. This CDR3 is CASSPDSLGTDTQYF. The CDR3 DNA follows: TGTGCCAGCAGCCCCGACTCCTTGGGCACAGATACGCAGTATTTT.

J is TRBJ2-1 and V is TRBV7-8; 8 bases fit TRBD2. V trimming: 0 bases; J trimming: 5 bases; junction bases outside the gene matches: 3. Germline CDR1 reads SGHVS; CDR2 reads FQNEAQ. CDR3 length: 15 amino acids. The CDR3 here is CASSLAAGANNEQFF. DNA for the CDR3: TGTGCCAGCAGCTTAGCAGCGGGAGCAAACAATGAGCAGTTCTTC.

The chain recombines TRBV19 with TRBJ2-7; D might be TRBD2 (6 bases). V shed 4 bases and J shed 6 bases, with 16 bases lying between them. Germline V gene lookup returns CDR1 LNHDA and CDR2 SQIVND (reference sequence). The CDR3 runs to 14 residues. CDR3 in amino acids: CASSNRTGTREQYF. CDR3 DNA sequence: TGTGCCAGTAGTAACAGGACCGGGACTCGCGAGCAGTACTTC.

CDR3 sequence: CASTPLRGGPEDEQFF. Here the CDR3 DNA reads TGTGCCAGCACCCCTCTGAGGGGGGGACCCGAGGATGAGCAGTTCTTC. The chain employs TRBV13 and TRBJ2-1, with D maybe TRBD2 (7 bases). The CDR3 has 16 residues. CDR1 and CDR2 (germline): PRHDT, FYEKMQ (reference sequence). V shed 7 bases and J shed 8 bases, with 24 bases lying between them.

J is TRBJ2-3 and V is TRBV19; no firm D call. CDR1 LNHDA and CDR2 SQIVND come from the germline V gene (reference sequence). The V and J ends lost 3 bases and 2 bases respectively, with 9 bases between them. This CDR3 spans 14 amino acids. The CDR3 sequence is CASSIATDTDTQYF. The CDR3 DNA reads as TGTGCCAGTAGTATTGCTACCGACACAGATACGCAGTATTTT.

This sequence joins TRBV11-2 and TRBJ2-5, with D unresolved. Germline assignment: CDR1 SGHAT and CDR2 FQNNGV. CDR3 length: 12 amino acids. V shed 1 base and J shed 5 bases, with 5 bases lying between them. The CDR3 is CASSLVGETQYF. The CDR3 DNA follows: TGTGCCAGCAGCTTAGTCGGGGAGACCCAGTACTTC.

This rearrangement joins TRBV10-1 to TRBJ2-5, with unresolved D. V was clipped by 6 bases and J by 7 bases, with 12 bases between them. This CDR3 has 12 residues. Germline V gene sequence: CDR1 WNHNN, CDR2 SYGVQD (reference sequence). The CDR3 nucleotides are TGCGCCAGCAGCCCGGGCCTGGGGACCCAGTACTTC. This sequence encodes CASSPGLGTQYF.

The CDR3 loop is CASSPLTGGAGYTF. The DNA for the CDR3 is TGTGCCAGCAGTCCTTTGACAGGGGGCGCTGGCTACACCTTC. This chain links TRBV28 with TRBJ1-2; the match to TRBD1 covers 10 bases. V dropped 5 bases and J dropped 7; count of bases not matched to a gene: 7. The CDR3 covers 14 residues. Germline V CDR1 and CDR2: MDHEN, SYDVKM.

This clone was observed a few times. J is TRBJ1-1 and V is TRBV19; no definite D call. Looked up from germline, CDR1 is LNHDA and CDR2 is SQIVND (reference sequence). V was clipped by 7 bases and J by 7 bases, with 13 bases between them. This CDR3 spans 12 amino acids. This CDR3 is CASKSNFHEAFF. CDR3 DNA sequence: TGTGCCAGTAAAAGTAACTTCCATGAAGCTTTCTTT.

The rearrangement uses TRBV28 and TRBJ1-1; D is uncertain. The CDR3 totals 15 residues. Germline lookup yields CDR1 MDHEN and CDR2 SYDVKM. Trimming shortened V by 2 bases and J by 3 bases, and 13 bases separated the two germline ends. DNA for the CDR3: TGTGCCAGCAGTTTAAACCCCCCCGGGGACACTGAAGCTTTCTTT. Translating gives CASSLNPPGDTEAFF. Variable domain in full (rest from reference TRBV28 and TRBJ1-1): DVKVTQSSRYLVKRTGEKVFLECVQDMDHENMFWYRQDPGLGLRLIYFSYDVKMKEKGDIPEGYSVSREKKERFSLILESASTNQTSMYLCASSLNPPGDTEAFFGQGTRLTVV.

The table lists this clone with a few counts. The chain is built from TRBV11-1 and TRBJ1-2; no clear D. V was trimmed by 2 bases and J by 2 bases, leaving 6 bases between them. The CDR3 runs to 13 residues. Germline-derived CDR1 and CDR2 are SGHAT and FQDESV (reference sequence). This chain's CDR3 is CASSLSLNYGYTF. CDR3 DNA: TGTGCCAGCAGCTTAAGCCTAAACTATGGCTACACCTTC.

The J gene is TRBJ1-3, the V gene TRBV18; tentative D call: TRBD1 (5 bases). Germline V gives CDR1 KGHSH, CDR2 LQKENI. The CDR3 consists of 13 residues. Trimming pared 3 bases from V and 8 bases from J, leaving 11 bases between. The chain's CDR3 is CASSPAGGDTIYF. The CDR3 region has the DNA TGTGCCAGCTCACCTGCGGGGGGAGACACCATATATTTT.

As DNA, the CDR3 is TGTGCCAGCAGAGCTGGGACAGTTACTAACTATGGCTACACCTTC. As protein: CASRAGTVTNYGYTF. V usage is TRBV2 and J usage is TRBJ1-2; TRBD1 aligns across 7 bases. Unmatched junction bases numbered 7, after V lost 6 bases and J lost 0 bases. CDR1 is SNHLY and CDR2 is FYNNEI in the germline V gene. The CDR3 runs to 15 residues.

This clone was seen once. V is TRBV7-7 and J is TRBJ1-4; TRBD1 agrees at 11 bases. Trimming took 5 bases from V and 7 from J; bases not matched to a gene: 6. This CDR3 is built from 15 residues. CDR1 is SSHAT, CDR2 FNYEAQ, per germline (reference sequence). CDR3 sequence reads: CASSPGTGGTEKLFF. As DNA, the CDR3 is TGTGCCAGCAGCCCAGGGACAGGGGGGACTGAAAAACTGTTTTTT.

V is TRBV25-1 and J is TRBJ1-1; TRBD1 is a possible D gene (6 bases). Germline CDR1 MGHDK, CDR2 SYGVNS. V lost 5 bases, J lost 3 bases, and 19 bases lay in between. This CDR3 region has 16 residues. The CDR3 loop is CASSFTGSPWDTEAFF. The CDR3 DNA sequence: TGTGCCAGCAGTTTTACAGGGTCCCCTTGGGACACTGAAGCTTTCTTT.

V gene TRBV4-2 combines with J gene TRBJ1-3; D is unresolved. The CDR3 has 15 residues. Trimming removed 2 bases at V and 2 bases at J, with 10 bases between. Looked up from germline, CDR1 is LGHNA and CDR2 is YNFKEQ. CDR3 residues: CASSQRGETGNTIYF. The CDR3 DNA reads as TGTGCCAGCAGCCAACGTGGGGAGACTGGAAACACCATATATTTT.

The chain employs TRBV18 and TRBJ1-5; TRBD1 matches at 8 bases. The length of the CDR3 is 13 residues. Germline CDR1 and CDR2: KGHSH and LQKENI. The ends lost 5 bases at V and 7 bases at J; junction bases unmatched: 4. CDR3 DNA sequence: TGTGCCAGCTCATCGGACAGGGACCAGCCCCAGCATTTT. Amino acids: CASSSDRDQPQHF.

The chain has TRBV7-2 and TRBJ1-1; possibly TRBD1 for D (6 bases). The CDR3 consists of 15 residues. Germline lookup yields CDR1 SGHTA and CDR2 FQGNSA. The V gene lost 0 bases and the J gene lost 4 bases, with 12 bases spanning the gap. CDR3 DNA: TGTGCCAGCAGCTTAGCGATAACAGGGCCCACTGAAGCTTTCTTT. Amino acids: CASSLAITGPTEAFF.